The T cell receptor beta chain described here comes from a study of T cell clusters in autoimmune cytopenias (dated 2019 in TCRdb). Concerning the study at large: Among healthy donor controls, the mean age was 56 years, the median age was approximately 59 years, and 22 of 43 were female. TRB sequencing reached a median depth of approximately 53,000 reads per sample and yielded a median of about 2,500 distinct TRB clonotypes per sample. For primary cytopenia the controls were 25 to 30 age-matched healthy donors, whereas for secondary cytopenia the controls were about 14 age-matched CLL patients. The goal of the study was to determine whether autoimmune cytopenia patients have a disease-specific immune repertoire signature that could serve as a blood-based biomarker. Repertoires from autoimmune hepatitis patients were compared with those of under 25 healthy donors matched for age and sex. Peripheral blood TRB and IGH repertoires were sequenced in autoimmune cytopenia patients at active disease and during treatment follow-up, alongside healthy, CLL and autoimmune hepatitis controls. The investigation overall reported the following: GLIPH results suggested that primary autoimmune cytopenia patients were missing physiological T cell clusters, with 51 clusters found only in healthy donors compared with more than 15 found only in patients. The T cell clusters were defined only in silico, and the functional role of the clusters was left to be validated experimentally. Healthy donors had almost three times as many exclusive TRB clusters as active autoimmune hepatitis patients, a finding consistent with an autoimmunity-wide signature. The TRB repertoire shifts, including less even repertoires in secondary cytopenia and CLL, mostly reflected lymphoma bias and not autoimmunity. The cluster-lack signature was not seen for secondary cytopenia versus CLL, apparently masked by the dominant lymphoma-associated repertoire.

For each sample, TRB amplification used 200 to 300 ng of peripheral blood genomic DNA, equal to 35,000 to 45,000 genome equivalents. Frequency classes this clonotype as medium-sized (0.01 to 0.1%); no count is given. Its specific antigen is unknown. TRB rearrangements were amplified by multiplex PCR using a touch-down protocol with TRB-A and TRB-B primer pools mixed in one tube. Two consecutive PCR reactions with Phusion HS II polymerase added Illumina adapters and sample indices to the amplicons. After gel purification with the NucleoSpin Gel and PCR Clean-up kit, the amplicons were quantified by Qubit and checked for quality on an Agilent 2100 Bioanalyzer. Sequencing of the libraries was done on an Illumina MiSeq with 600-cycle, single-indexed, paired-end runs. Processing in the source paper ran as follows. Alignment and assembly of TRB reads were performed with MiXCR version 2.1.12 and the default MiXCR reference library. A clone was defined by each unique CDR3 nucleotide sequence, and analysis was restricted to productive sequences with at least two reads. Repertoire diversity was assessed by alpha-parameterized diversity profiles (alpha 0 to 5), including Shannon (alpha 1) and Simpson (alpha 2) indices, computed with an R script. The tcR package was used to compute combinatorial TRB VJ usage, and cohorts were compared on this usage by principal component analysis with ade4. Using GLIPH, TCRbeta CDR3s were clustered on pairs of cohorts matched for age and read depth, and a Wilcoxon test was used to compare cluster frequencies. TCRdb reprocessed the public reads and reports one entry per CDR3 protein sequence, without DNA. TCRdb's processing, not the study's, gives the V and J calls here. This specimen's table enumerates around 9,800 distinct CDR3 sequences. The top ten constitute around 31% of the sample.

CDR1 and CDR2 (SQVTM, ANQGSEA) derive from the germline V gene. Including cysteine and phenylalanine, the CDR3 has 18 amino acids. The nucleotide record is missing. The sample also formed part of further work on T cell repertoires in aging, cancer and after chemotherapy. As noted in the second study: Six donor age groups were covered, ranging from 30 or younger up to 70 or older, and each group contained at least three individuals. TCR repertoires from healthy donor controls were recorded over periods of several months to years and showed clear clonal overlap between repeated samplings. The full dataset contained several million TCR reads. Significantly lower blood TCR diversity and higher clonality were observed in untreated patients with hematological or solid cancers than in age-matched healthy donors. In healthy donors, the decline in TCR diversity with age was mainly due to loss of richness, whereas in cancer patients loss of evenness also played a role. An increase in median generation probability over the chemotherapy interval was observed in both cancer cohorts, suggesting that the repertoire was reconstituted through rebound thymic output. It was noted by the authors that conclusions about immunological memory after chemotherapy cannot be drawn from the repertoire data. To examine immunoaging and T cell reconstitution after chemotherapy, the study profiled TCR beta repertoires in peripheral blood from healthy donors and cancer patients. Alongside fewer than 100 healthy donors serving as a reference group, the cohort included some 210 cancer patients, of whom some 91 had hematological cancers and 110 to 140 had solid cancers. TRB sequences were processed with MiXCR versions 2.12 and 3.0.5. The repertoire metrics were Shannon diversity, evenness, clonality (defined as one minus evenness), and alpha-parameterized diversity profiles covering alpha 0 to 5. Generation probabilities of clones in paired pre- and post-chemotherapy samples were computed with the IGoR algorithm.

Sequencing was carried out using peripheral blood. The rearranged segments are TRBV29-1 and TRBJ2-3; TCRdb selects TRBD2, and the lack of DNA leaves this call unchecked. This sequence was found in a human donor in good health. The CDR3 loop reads CSVVGLAGGPGGTDTQYF.